Listed below are T cell receptor beta chains from one sample, sequenced in a study of read filtering for tumor transcriptome and immune sequencing. TCRdb analysed the reads with MiXCR anew, one entry per CDR3 protein. The sample contains about 90,000 distinct CDR3 sequences, about 12% of which appear only once. Sequences were obtained from a population of CD138-negative cells sorted from bone marrow. These receptors were collected from a donor aged 40 or older with multiple myeloma. Each CDR3 is given with its conserved first and last residue. D genes are given only for firm matches. For some rows the clone size is stated as once, few or many, or as a class when expanded; others skip it.

V gene	clone size	J gene	D gene	CDR3 protein	CDR3 DNA
TRBV6-2/TRBV6-3	many	TRBJ2-1	NA	CASSKARPNNEQFF	TGTGCCAGCAGCAAGGCCAGGCCAAACAATGAGCAGTTCTTC
TRBV20-1	many	TRBJ1-2	NA	CSARNPQALNYGYTF	TGCAGTGCTAGAAACCCCCAGGCTCTTAACTATGGCTACACCTTC
TRBV5-1	many	TRBJ2-7	TRBD1	CASSLAPGQGGSTYF	TGCGCCAGCAGCTTGGCTCCGGGACAGGGAGGAAGTACGTACTTC
TRBV12-3/TRBV12-4	many	TRBJ1-2	TRBD1	CASSRDRGPSVGYTF	TGTGCCAGCAGCCGGGACAGGGGGCCGTCGGTAGGCTACACCTTC
TRBV7-2	many	TRBJ2-3	NA	CASSSQQGDTQYF	TGTGCCAGCAGCTCTCAGCAGGGAGATACGCAGTATTTT
TRBV6-5	many	TRBJ2-6	NA	CASSTTGTGANVLTF	TGTGCCAGCAGTACCACAGGGACCGGGGCCAACGTCCTGACTTTC
TRBV2	many	TRBJ2-3	NA	CASSASATSTDTQYF	TGTGCCAGCAGTGCCTCCGCAACTAGCACAGATACGCAGTATTTT
TRBV4-1	many	TRBJ1-1	TRBD1	CASSDRTGSEAFF	TGCGCCAGCAGCGATCGGACAGGTTCTGAAGCTTTCTTT
TRBV30	NA	TRBJ1-3	NA	CAWPRPDTIYF	TGTGCCTGGCCGCGCCCGGACACCATATATTTT
TRBV11-3	few	TRBJ2-1	NA	CASSLGLVGSYNEQSF	TGTGCCAGCAGCTTAGGACTAGTCGGCTCCTACAATGAGCAGTCCTTC
TRBV5-1	NA	TRBJ2-5	NA	CASSLSSGETQYF	TGCGCCAGCAGCTTGAGCTCGGGGGAAACCCAGTACTTC
TRBV4-1	many	TRBJ2-3	TRBD2	CASSRASGRDDTQYF	TGCGCCAGCAGCCGAGCGAGCGGGAGGGATGATACGCAGTATTTT
TRBV28	many	TRBJ2-7	TRBD1	CASSPGGQGGYEQYF	TGTGCCAGCAGTCCGGGGGGACAGGGGGGGTACGAGCAGTACTTC
TRBV3-1	many	TRBJ1-4	TRBD1	CASSPSRDSGLFF	TGTGCCAGCAGCCCAAGCCGGGACAGTGGACTGTTTTTT
TRBV12-3/TRBV12-4	many	TRBJ2-3	TRBD2	CASRPGRLAGGGTDTQYF	TGTGCCAGCAGACCCGGCCGACTAGCGGGAGGGGGCACAGATACGCAGTATTTT
TRBV2	many	TRBJ1-2	NA	CASSEELGAIGYTF	TGTGCCAGCAGTGAAGAACTGGGGGCCATTGGCTACACCTTC
TRBV4-2	many	TRBJ1-6	TRBD1	CASSQDQGARSPLHF	TGTGCCAGCAGCCAAGATCAGGGGGCTCGGTCACCCCTCCACTTT
TRBV2	NA	TRBJ2-3	NA	CASSTPSGGTDTQYF	TGTGCCAGCAGTACACCCAGCGGTGGCACAGATACGCAGTATTTT
TRBV7-6	many	TRBJ2-1	TRBD2	CASSVNPGTSGSNEQFF	TGTGCCAGCAGCGTAAACCCCGGGACTAGCGGGAGTAATGAGCAGTTCTTC
TRBV28	many	TRBJ2-7	NA	CASSPATVTFEQYF	TGTGCCAGCAGTCCGGCCACAGTGACATTCGAGCAGTACTTC
TRBV20-1	many	TRBJ2-1	TRBD2	CSARDQREWDNEQFF	TGCAGTGCTAGAGACCAGCGGGAGTGGGACAATGAGCAGTTCTTC
TRBV5-1	many	TRBJ2-6	NA	CASSLRGSGANVLTF	TGTGCCAGCAGTTTAAGGGGGTCTGGGGCCAACGTCCTGACTTTC
TRBV7-7	many	TRBJ2-5	NA	CASSRGGTAQETQYF	TGTGCTAGCAGCCGTGGAGGGACAGCCCAAGAGACCCAGTACTTC
TRBV5-1	NA	TRBJ1-1	NA	CASSLKEMNTEAFF	TGCGCCAGCAGCTTGAAAGAAATGAACACTGAAGCTTTCTTT
TRBV29-1	many	TRBJ1-1	NA	CSVEAPGLKSEAFF	TGCAGCGTTGAAGCGCCGGGGCTGAAATCTGAAGCTTTCTTT
TRBV28	many	TRBJ2-2	NA	CASSSPGQNTGELFF	TGTGCCAGCAGTTCACCGGGACAGAACACCGGGGAGCTGTTTTTT
TRBV29-1	many	TRBJ2-7	TRBD2	CSVVGGDSYEQYF	TGCAGCGTTGTTGGGGGGGATTCCTACGAGCAGTACTTC
TRBV10-3	many	TRBJ1-5	TRBD1	CAISGDSMQPQHF	TGTGCCATCAGTGGGGACAGTATGCAGCCCCAGCATTTT
TRBV5-1	many	TRBJ2-1	NA	CASSDSYNEQFF	TGCGCCAGCAGCGACTCCTACAATGAGCAGTTCTTC
TRBV13	many	TRBJ2-7	NA	CASSFRPSSSYEQYF	TGTGCCAGCAGCTTTAGGCCTAGCAGCTCCTACGAGCAGTACTTC
TRBV9	many	TRBJ2-3	TRBD2	CASSPGLAGEGDTQYF	TGTGCCAGCAGCCCGGGACTAGCGGGAGAGGGAGATACGCAGTATTTT
TRBV19	many	TRBJ2-7	NA	CASSMPGPWGYEQYF	TGTGCCAGTAGTATGCCCGGTCCCTGGGGCTACGAGCAGTACTTC
TRBV7-2	NA	TRBJ2-1	NA	CASSLGYGGLNEQFF	TGTGCCAGCAGCTTAGGTTACGGGGGGCTCAATGAGCAGTTCTTC
TRBV19	many	TRBJ2-1	NA	CASSTFPGREQFF	TGTGCCAGTAGTACCTTTCCGGGACGTGAGCAGTTCTTC
TRBV5-1	many	TRBJ2-1	TRBD1	CASRTGDEQFF	TGCGCCAGCAGAACAGGGGATGAGCAGTTCTTC
TRBV5-1	many	TRBJ2-7	TRBD2	CASAATPRGAYEQYF	TGCGCCAGCGCAGCCACCCCTCGGGGGGCCTACGAGCAGTACTTC
TRBV3-1	many	TRBJ2-1	TRBD2	CASSQELTSGGSFF	TGTGCCAGCAGCCAAGAATTAACTAGCGGTGGGTCGTTCTTC
TRBV6-2/TRBV6-3	many	TRBJ2-7	NA	CASSTRTEYEQYF	TGTGCCAGCAGTACCCGGACGGAATACGAGCAGTACTTC
TRBV24-1	NA	TRBJ1-1	TRBD1	CATRGGGQEMNTEAFF	TGTGCCACCAGGGGCGGGGGACAGGAGATGAACACTGAAGCTTTCTTT
TRBV7-2	many	TRBJ2-5	NA	CASSLALHEGGMETQYF	TGTGCCAGCAGCTTAGCCCTGCACGAAGGTGGCATGGAGACCCAGTACTTC